This T cell receptor (beta chain) was recorded in a study of control samples from healthy donors and cancer patients. Only in-frame clones appear in the TCRdb table, and some are missing; sequencing was by immunoSEQ multiplex PCR. The profile shows fewer than 70,000 clones, 87% of them singletons. With 2 bases removed from V and 6 bases from J, the gap between germline ends came to 19 bases. Germline values: CDR1 SQVTM, CDR2 ANQGSEA. This CDR3 spans 15 amino acids. The sample was PBMCs. This receptor was obtained from a man aged 55 to 69 with head and neck cancer. The chain recombines TRBV29-1 with TRBJ1-2; no firm D call. As DNA, the CDR3 is TGCAGCGTTGAAAACCCATATGGCAGGCTTCATGGCTACACCTTC. Protein product: CSVENPYGRLHGYTF.